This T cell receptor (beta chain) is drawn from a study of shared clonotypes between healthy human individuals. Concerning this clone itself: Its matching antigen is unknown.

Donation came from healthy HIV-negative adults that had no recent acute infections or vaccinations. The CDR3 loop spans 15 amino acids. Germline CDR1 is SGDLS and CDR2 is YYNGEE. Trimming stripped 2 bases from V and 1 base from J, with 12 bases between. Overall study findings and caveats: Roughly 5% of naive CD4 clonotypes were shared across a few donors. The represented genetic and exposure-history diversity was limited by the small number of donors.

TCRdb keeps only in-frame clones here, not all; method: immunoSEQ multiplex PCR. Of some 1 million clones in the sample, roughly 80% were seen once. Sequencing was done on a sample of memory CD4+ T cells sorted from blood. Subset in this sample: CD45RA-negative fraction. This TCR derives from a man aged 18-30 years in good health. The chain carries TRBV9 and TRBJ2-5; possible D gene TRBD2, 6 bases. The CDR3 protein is CASSVLARGQETQYF. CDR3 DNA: TGTGCCAGCAGCGTCTTAGCGCGGGGCCAAGAGACCCAGTACTTC.